The 13 T cell receptor beta chains below were found in one sample sequenced in a study of T cells in Graves' hyperthyroidism and ophthalmopathy. RNA transcripts served as the template for amplifying TCR beta CDR3 regions. The TCR CDR3 was amplified in a first-round RT-PCR using the HTBI primer set. TCRdb called the multiplex PCR reads again in MiXCR, with one record for every CDR3 protein. The sample lists about 420,000 distinct CDR3 sequences; roughly 13% were seen once. Sequencing input: blood. The receptors stem from a woman aged 18-30 years with Graves' hyperthyroidism.

The chain recombines TRBV25-1 with TRBJ2-7; TRBD2 agrees at 7 bases. This CDR3 has 16 amino acids. Trimming took 1 base from V and 3 from J; bases not matched to a gene: 9. Germline loops: CDR1 MGHDK, CDR2 SYGVNS. Here the CDR3 reads CASSESWRESLYEQYF. The CDR3 nucleotides read TGTGCCAGCAGTGAATCATGGCGGGAGTCCCTCTACGAGCAGTACTTC.

The genes are TRBV11-2 and TRBJ2-7; tentative D call: TRBD1 (5 bases). CDR1 SGHAT and CDR2 FQNNGV come from the germline V gene. The germline V and J ends were trimmed by 5 bases and 3 bases, with 23 bases remaining between them. The CDR3 sequence is 17 residues long. Here the CDR3 DNA reads TGTGCCAGCAGCCTAAATGTAGGGGCGCCAGTGGGCTACGAGCAGTACTTC. Translation: CASSLNVGAPVGYEQYF.

This clonotype was detected many times. The chain has TRBV30 and TRBJ2-1; 11 positions agree with TRBD2. The CDR3 spans 14 residues. From germline, CDR1 is GTSNPN and CDR2 SVGIG (reference sequence). The V and J ends lost 5 bases and 8 bases, in that order; junction bases with no gene match: 8. CDR3 residues: CAWLLAGATDEQFF. In nucleotides, the CDR3 is TGTGCCTGGTTACTAGCGGGAGCTACCGATGAGCAGTTCTTC.

This clonotype turned up a few times. This sequence joins TRBV14 and TRBJ2-1; 7 bases match TRBD2. V trimming: 0 bases; J trimming: 2 bases; junction bases outside the gene matches: 1. CDR3 size: 15 residues. The germline V gene encodes CDR1 SGHDN and CDR2 FVKESK. CDR3: CASSQELAAYNEQFF. CDR3 nucleotide sequence: TGTGCCAGCAGCCAAGAGCTAGCGGCCTACAATGAGCAGTTCTTC.

This chain joins TRBV6-1 and TRBJ1-2, with TRBD1 matching over 7 bases. J was trimmed by 1 base and V by 7 bases; bases with no gene match: 9. The CDR3 is 15 amino acids. Germline values: CDR1 MNHNS, CDR2 SASEGT. The CDR3 region is CASTPTGTINYGYTF. The CDR3 DNA is TGTGCCAGCACCCCGACAGGGACTATTAACTATGGCTACACCTTC.

This clonotype has at least ten counts. The chain joins TRBV7-3 to TRBJ2-1, with D tentatively TRBD2 (6 bases). Germline V lookup: CDR1 SGHTA, CDR2 FQGTGA. This CDR3 is 16 amino acids long. The V and J ends lost 3 bases and 8 bases respectively, with 20 bases between them. This chain's CDR3 is CASSLEGGGPVYEQFF. The CDR3 DNA is TGTGCCAGCAGCTTGGAGGGAGGAGGGCCCGTCTATGAGCAGTTCTTC.

This clonotype was seen at least ten times. The rearrangement uses TRBV6-1 and TRBJ1-5; D is possibly TRBD1 (5 bases). The CDR3 covers 16 residues. Trimming pared 6 bases from V and 1 base from J, leaving 16 bases between. The germline gives CDR1 MNHNS, CDR2 SASEGT. This CDR3 is CASSNRPGRSNQPQHF. DNA for the CDR3: TGTGCCAGCAGCAACCGCCCAGGGAGGAGCAATCAGCCCCAGCATTTT.

This chain links TRBV5-6 with TRBJ1-5; possibly TRBD1 for D (5 bases). The germline V and J ends were trimmed by 2 bases and 2 bases, with 8 bases remaining between them. Germline lookup yields CDR1 SGHDT and CDR2 YYEEEE. The CDR3 extends over 14 amino acids. The CDR3 reads CASSFRAGNQPQHF. DNA for the CDR3: TGTGCCAGCAGCTTCAGGGCTGGCAATCAGCCCCAGCATTTT.

This clonotype has more than one count but fewer than ten. The V gene is TRBV6-1, the J gene TRBJ2-1; 7 bases match TRBD2. V gave up 8 bases and J gave up 4 bases; unmatched junction bases: 11. The CDR3 has 15 amino acids. Germline CDR1 MNHNS, CDR2 SASEGT. In DNA, the CDR3 is TGTGCCAGCGGGCCTCTCAGCGGGAAGTACAATGAGCAGTTCTTC. It encodes CASGPLSGKYNEQFF.

This clonotype was counted ten times or more. The chain combines TRBV7-3 with TRBJ2-2; 8 bases agree with TRBD2. V trimming: 4 bases; J trimming: 4 bases; junction bases outside the gene matches: 8. There are 16 residues in the CDR3. Germline V gene sequence: CDR1 SGHTA, CDR2 FQGTGA. Written as DNA, the CDR3 is TGTGCCAGCAGCTGGTTAGCGGGACGGGGCACCGGGGAGCTGTTTTTT. Its protein product is CASSWLAGRGTGELFF.

This clonotype has only a few counts. This rearrangement joins TRBV6-1 to TRBJ2-1, with 11 bases identical to TRBD2. Germline loops: CDR1 MNHNS, CDR2 SASEGT. Unmatched junction bases numbered 8, after V lost 5 bases and J lost 5 bases. The CDR3 is 16 residues long. In nucleotides, the CDR3 is TGTGCCAGCAGTTTTTCACTAGCGGGAGTGGACAATGAGCAGTTCTTC. It encodes CASSFSLAGVDNEQFF.

There are many counts of this clonotype. V gene TRBV20-1 combines with J gene TRBJ1-1, with 10 bases matching TRBD1. CDR3 length: 11 amino acids. Germline-derived CDR1 and CDR2 are DFQATT and SNEGSKA (reference sequence). V shed 8 bases and J 10 bases; nucleotides not matched to a gene: 7. The DNA of the CDR3 is TGCAGTCTTTCGGACAGGGGGGGAGCTTTCTTT. Protein: CSLSDRGGAFF.

This clonotype was recorded at least ten times. The V and J genes are TRBV18 and TRBJ2-7, with no clear D. The CDR3 contains 12 residues. CDR1 and CDR2 (germline): KGHSH, LQKENI. V shed 0 bases and J shed 6 bases, with 6 bases lying between them. The CDR3 nucleotides read TGTGCCAGCTCACCACCAGGAGCCGAGCAGTACTTC. Encoded protein: CASSPPGAEQYF.